Detailed here is one TCR beta chain. This sample stems from a study of blood T cell repertoires in COVID-19. Repertoires were generated with immunoSEQ multiplex PCR, while TCRdb's copy carries only in-frame clones and drops some. The table shows about 160,000 clones, with approximately 80% occurring only once. The CDR3 totals 14 residues. V was clipped by 5 bases and J by 8 bases, with 16 bases between them. The V gene's germline CDR1 is SEHNR and CDR2 FQNEAQ (reference sequence). Material: PBMCs or T cells enriched from blood (not recorded which). This clonotype originated in a woman aged 60-75 years who had recovered from COVID-19. The chain employs TRBV7-9 and TRBJ2-1; weak D call: TRBD1 (6 bases). The CDR3 sequence: CASSANRVGDEQFF. CDR3 DNA sequence: TGTGCCAGCAGCGCAAACAGGGTAGGGGATGAGCAGTTCTTC.